This T cell receptor beta chain was retrieved from a study of CD8+ T cells in alopecia areata. Of note for this clone: Its antigen is unknown.

Sequencing used cDNA as its template, made by extracting RNA and reverse transcribing it. Method: immunoSEQ multiplex PCR; TCRdb's copy keeps in-frame clones and lacks some. Of 270,000 or so clones in the sample, 58% were seen once. This CDR3 is 14 amino acids long. V shed 4 bases, J shed 5 bases, and the junction held 7 bases outside the gene matches. Per germline, CDR1 SGHRS and CDR2 YFSETQ. Documented treatment: oral pan-JAK inhibitor, 5-10 mg twice daily. Peripheral blood samples and lesional scalp punch biopsies were obtained from alopecia areata patients. Investigators sorted PBMCs to obtain both CD4+ and CD8+ T cells. Findings of the study overall: Significant decreases in scalp clonality and expanded CD8+ clones followed tofacitinib treatment.

The sample here was CD4+ T cells sorted from blood, taken at week 24, from a patient treated with tofacitinib. This chain connects TRBV5-1 to TRBJ2-3; the match to TRBD2 covers 7 bases. This receptor was taken from a human donor with alopecia areata. DNA of the CDR3: TGCGCCAGCAGCCTTTGGGGGGAGGGAGATACGCAGTATTTT. Translating it yields CASSLWGEGDTQYF.